This T cell receptor (beta chain) is drawn from a study of vaccination effects on CD4 cells after COVID-19 (dated by TCRdb to between 2021 and 2022). Study-wide context: The ViraFEST assay stimulated PBMC with viral peptide pools and then used TCR sequencing to identify antigen-specific CD4+ T cell clonotypes by expansion. Across the study, the median time from the second dose to post-vaccine sampling was 72 days (range 14 to 241). In both COVID-19 convalescent patients and infection-naive vaccine recipients, the study compared SARS-CoV-2 spike-specific CD4+ TCR repertoires from before mRNA vaccination with those from after it. In the study, cultures from other donors were sequenced using the Oncomine TCR Beta short-read assay on an Illumina iSeq 100. Each well held fewer than 2.5 million PBMC cultured in IMDM containing approximately 5% human AB serum, approximately 10 IU/ml IL-2 and gentamicin, along with around 11 ug/ml peptides. A total of around eleven COVID-19 convalescent patients and several SARS-CoV-2-naive healthy vaccine recipients were included in the full study.

After 10 days of culture, CD4+ T cells were isolated with the EasySep CD4+ T cell isolation kit. Each participant got two doses of an mRNA SARS-CoV-2 vaccine, either BNT162b2 or mRNA-1273. The absence of prior SARS-CoV-2 infection in healthy vaccine recipients was confirmed by negative nucleocapsid antibodies before and after vaccination. Half of the culture medium was replaced with fresh IL-2-containing medium on days 3 and 7. Each peptide stimulation condition was cultured in triplicate wells unless otherwise noted. Using Ficoll-Paque Plus gradient centrifugation, PBMC were separated from whole blood and then either used fresh or cryopreserved at -140C. The QIAamp micro DNA kit was used to extract genomic DNA from the cultured CD4+ T cells. Receptor amplification or capture employed the immunoSEQ multiplex PCR assay. DNA from the cultured, isolated CD4+ T cells was subjected to TCR beta CDR3 sequencing. The original methods were these. Non-productive TCR sequences were discarded, and reads were trimmed to the CDR3 region, with only CDR3s of 7 or more amino acids retained. The MANAFEST web app was used to identify antigen-specific clonotypes by comparing expansion in peptide wells with expansion in reference cultures. To count as positive, a clone had to show expansion at FDR<0.05 compared with the reference and with all other wells, an odds ratio above 5, and a frequency above 0.1% in two replicate wells. A clonotype was called cross-reactive if it was significantly expanded both in SARS-CoV-2 spike wells and in at least one common cold coronavirus spike condition. CDR3 similarity was assessed by Levenshtein distance with the stringdist R package, and unrooted trees were built with ape in R 3.6.1. Held by TCRdb, this immuneACCESS table contains in-frame sequences only and omits some clones. Under half of the omission traces to an unresolved V gene where checked; the cause of the rest is unknown. Clone size and V and J calls were adopted from that table, with D and trimming inferred from the DNA. In this sample the table shows roughly 30,000 clones, around 70% of which occur a single time. Under 15% of the sample comes from the top ten.

In regard to this clone: What this receptor recognizes is not known. No per-base quality is available; no much larger clone lies one base away.

In the germline V gene, CDR1 corresponds to MNHEY and CDR2 to SVGAGI. The CDR3 numbers 13 residues from cysteine through phenylalanine. The read is trimmed to its CDR3 DNA, 39 bases read in frame from base 1. V was cut back by 5 bases and J by 6 bases, leaving a gap of 10 bases between them. Study-wide conclusions, independent of this receptor: Among healthy vaccine recipients, nearly all vaccine-induced clones were SARS-CoV-2 mono-reactive, and only 1 of 255 was cross-reactive with common cold coronaviruses. Only a small number of convalescent patients were included, and no early post-infection timepoints were available, which limited the study. Both infection-induced and vaccine-induced clones contracted markedly at late post-vaccination timepoints, which is consistent with waning T cell responses.

This material consisted of CD4+ T cells from PBMCs cultured without peptide, taken after COVID-19 vaccination. Recombination connected TRBV6-5 to TRBJ2-2, with the D gene tentatively TRBD1 or TRBD2, based on 5 matching bases in each. This TCR derives from a human donor who received a COVID-19 vaccine. At the DNA level, the sequence is TGTGCCAGCAGTCGGGACCGGGCCGGGGAGCTGTTTTTT. Its coded protein is CASSRDRAGELFF.